The source of this T cell receptor (beta chain) is a study of CD8 T cells in Susac syndrome. TCR beta from blood CD8+ and CD4+ T cells was sequenced. Healthy donors served as age- and sex-matched controls. Negative magnetic isolation gave CD8+ and CD4+ cells; FACS enriched CD8+ TEMRA. Random hexamers were used to reverse transcribe 0.5 to 1 ug of RNA. Amplification of TCR beta CDR3 used immunoSEQ multiplex PCR across 54 Vbeta and 13 Jbeta. In TCRdb, the immunoSEQ multiplex PCR reads were re-called with MiXCR into one record per CDR3 protein. Found here are 95,000 to 150,000 distinct CDR3 sequences, 90% to 95% of them singletons; the top ten hold under 0.095%. Germline V gene sequence: CDR1 SGHNT, CDR2 YENEEA. Trimming at V came to 6 bases and at J to 1 base, leaving 4 bases not matched to a gene. The CDR3 length is 15 residues.

Material for sequencing was CD4+ T cells from PBMCs. The V call is TRBV11-3, the J call TRBJ2-3; 10 bases align to TRBD2. This TCR was recovered from a human donor in good health. The CDR3 region has the DNA TGTGCCAGCAGTTCCGGGACTAGCGGCACAGATACGCAGTATTTT. This sequence encodes CASSSGTSGTDTQYF.